The 13 T cell receptor beta chains below were found in one sample sequenced in a study of cytomegalovirus exposure and HLA in healthy donors. Sequencing used immunoSEQ multiplex PCR; TCRdb keeps in-frame clones, though not all of them. The data contain about 82,000 clones, approximately 95% of them singletons. The sequenced sample consisted of PBMCs. Receptor source: a woman in her late teens or twenties in good health and CMV-seronegative.

The V gene is TRBV28, the J gene TRBJ1-5; D is unclear. The CDR3 sequence is 19 residues long. V lost 1 base to trimming and J lost 1 base, with 20 bases between them. In germline, CDR1 is MDHEN, CDR2 SYDVKM. This CDR3 reads CASSLFPGVILGSNQPQHF. Here the CDR3 DNA reads TGTGCCAGCAGTTTATTTCCCGGGGTTATTCTTGGGAGCAATCAGCCCCAGCATTTT.

This rearrangement joins TRBV4-2 to TRBJ2-7; tentatively, D is TRBD1 (5 bases). The germline V gene encodes CDR1 LGHNA and CDR2 YNFKEQ. The CDR3 loop spans 14 amino acids. Trimming pared 11 bases from V and 5 bases from J, leaving 22 bases between. The CDR3, as DNA: TGTGCCTCGGCAGGGCCCAAAAGTAGTGACGAGCAGTACTTC. Protein: CASAGPKSSDEQYF.

This chain connects TRBV20-1 to TRBJ2-7; TRBD2 is a possible D gene (7 bases). This CDR3 contains 11 residues. Trimming took 3 bases from V and 6 from J, leaving 9 bases between them. Per the germline V gene, CDR1 is DFQATT and CDR2 is SNEGSKA (reference sequence). The CDR3 region has the DNA TGCAGTGCTAGTCGGGGGGCCGAGCAGTACTTC. Its translation: CSASRGAEQYF.

The genes are TRBV9 and TRBJ1-5; 9 bases line up with TRBD1. Germline-derived CDR1 and CDR2 are SGDLS and YYNGEE. CDR3 length equals 14 residues. V was clipped by 4 bases and J by 4 bases; unmatched bases: 3. This chain's CDR3 is CASSLGQGNQPQHF. The CDR3 DNA sequence: TGTGCCAGCAGCCTTGGACAGGGGAATCAGCCCCAGCATTTT.

The rearrangement uses TRBV15 and TRBJ1-2; D unresolved. This CDR3 is 14 amino acids long. The V end was cut by 0 bases, the J end by 7 bases, with 12 bases between. From germline, CDR1 is LNHNV and CDR2 YYDKDF (reference sequence). CDR3 bases: TGTGCCACCAGCAGAGAGGTCAGTCCTAGTGGCTACACCTTC. This gives the protein CATSREVSPSGYTF.

The V and J genes are TRBV18 and TRBJ2-2; the D is unclear. The CDR3 extends over 13 amino acids. Germline lookup yields CDR1 KGHSH and CDR2 LQKENI. Trimming left V 1 base short and J 6 bases short, with 6 bases between. CDR3 in amino acids: CASSPQHPGELFF. The CDR3 bases are TGTGCCAGCTCACCACAGCATCCCGGGGAGCTGTTTTTT.

V and J are TRBV7-2 and TRBJ2-3, with D possibly matching TRBD1 (6 bases). V was cut by 2 bases and J by 4 bases, with 10 bases left in between. Germline V gene lookup returns CDR1 SGHTA and CDR2 FQGNSA. This CDR3 is 14 amino acids long. The CDR3 DNA reads TGTGCCAGCAGCTTAACAGGGTTGGCAGATACGCAGTATTTT. Encoded protein: CASSLTGLADTQYF.

V and J are TRBV4-1 and TRBJ2-1; TRBD2 agrees at 11 bases. The CDR3 length is 20 residues. Germline trimming cut 0 bases from V and 9 bases from J; bases unmatched to any gene: 19. Germline values: CDR1 MGHRA, CDR2 YSYEKL. In DNA, the CDR3 is TGCGCCAGCAGCCAAGACCCGGGACTAGCGGTCCATCGGGGGGAGAGTGAGCAGTTCTTC. Amino acid sequence: CASSQDPGLAVHRGESEQFF.

V is TRBV21-1 and J is TRBJ2-3; the table's D call, TRBD2, has no DNA check behind it. TRBV21-1 counts as a pseudogene. The CDR3 spans 14 residues. The CDR3 here is CASSFPPGRDTQYF. In DNA form, the CDR3 reads TGTGCCAGCAGCTTCCCCCCCGGTCGGGATACGCAGTATTTT.

This clone has a handful of counts. This chain links TRBV6-4 with TRBJ1-4; D gene ambiguous. With 5 bases removed from V and 7 bases from J, the gap between germline ends came to 14 bases. Germline V gene sequence: CDR1 MRHNA, CDR2 SNTAGT. CDR3 length equals 14 residues. This chain's CDR3 is CASSPEGTSEKLFF. The DNA of the CDR3 is TGTGCCAGCAGTCCCGAGGGTACGAGTGAAAAACTGTTTTTT.

The rearrangement uses TRBV4-1 and TRBJ1-2; D is possibly TRBD1 (5 bases). CDR3 length: 14 amino acids. The germline V gene encodes CDR1 MGHRA and CDR2 YSYEKL. Trimming took off 4 bases at V and 6 bases at J, with 15 bases between the two ends. This chain's CDR3 is CASSPLSSGDGYTF. The CDR3 DNA is TGCGCCAGCAGCCCTCTTTCCTCGGGGGATGGCTACACCTTC.

V and J are TRBV5-1 and TRBJ2-6; tentatively, D is TRBD2 (5 bases). The germline V gene encodes CDR1 SGHRS and CDR2 YFSETQ. The V end was cut by 0 bases, the J end by 2 bases, with 15 bases between. The CDR3 has 18 residues. CDR3 nucleotide sequence: TGCGCCAGCAGCTTGGAAGGGCCACTAGGTCCTGGGGCCAACGTCCTGACTTTC. The encoded protein is CASSLEGPLGPGANVLTF.

This chain links TRBV4-1 with TRBJ1-2; D possibly corresponds to TRBD1 (5 bases). Trimming removed 1 base at V and 5 bases at J, with 11 bases between. This CDR3 spans 14 amino acids. From germline, CDR1 is MGHRA and CDR2 YSYEKL. CDR3 loop: CASSQVETAYGYTF. The DNA for the CDR3 is TGCGCCAGCAGCCAAGTAGAGACAGCTTATGGCTACACCTTC.